This T cell receptor beta chain came from a study of Ad26.COV2.S vaccination and SARS-CoV-2 variants (dated by TCRdb to the early 2020s). About the investigation overall: Donors in the vaccine arm were drawn from COV1001, a multicentre, randomized, double-blind, placebo-controlled phase I-IIa trial testing Ad26.COV2.S in healthy adults. Trial participants were randomized into five groups of five, in which low-dose or high-dose Ad26.COV2.S was given once or twice, or placebo was given on both occasions. Ad26.COV2.S was given intramuscularly at 5x10^10 or 1x10^11 viral particles, as a single shot or as two shots 56 days apart. A total of roughly 30 samples were included in the TCR-sequenced set, comprising roughly 20 Ad26.COV2.S vaccine recipients, 5 placebo recipients and 8 SARS-CoV-2 convalescent individuals. TCRbeta repertoire sequencing was used to assess the specificity and breadth of SARS-CoV-2-reactive T cell receptors after Ad26.COV2.S vaccination. Investigators remained blinded to trial group allocation during experiments and outcome assessment. Study-wide conclusions, independent of this receptor: Non-spike TCR breadth was comparable between vaccine and placebo recipients, consistent with the vaccine containing only spike. Ad26.COV2.S recipients had higher spike-specific TCR breadth than placebo recipients (P = 0.0014). Substantial breadth of spike-specific CD8+ and CD4+ T cell responses was reported after vaccination. The study was not powered for comparison of responses between vaccine doses or regimens. It was noted by the authors that total T cell responses may have been underestimated by the TCR breadth and depth analyses.

From the germline V gene, CDR1 is MNHEY and CDR2 is SVGEGT. Trimming takes 2 bases off V and 2 bases off J; junction bases not matched to a gene: 12. The CDR3 sequence holds 18 residues, the cysteine and phenylalanine included. Just CDR3 DNA is preserved here, 54 bases in frame from base 1. On this clone itself: Which antigen it targets is not known. No base qualities exist here, and no much larger clone lies one base off it.

The immunoSEQ Assay was used to sequence TCRbeta CDR3 regions. After extraction, genomic DNA underwent amplification by bias-controlled multiplex PCR, followed by high-throughput sequencing. In the original analysis: Collapsing and filtering of sequences were performed to quantify the absolute abundance of each unique TCRbeta CDR3 region. T cell fraction was estimated by normalizing TCRbeta template counts to usable DNA, with usable DNA measured through amplification of reference genes found in all nucleated cells. Repertoire TCRs were annotated as SARS-CoV-2-specific by exact matching of V gene, CDR3 amino acid sequence and J gene to a known reactive TCR set. MIRA supplied the reference SARS-CoV-2 TCR set, which was filtered for enrichment in COVID-19-positive ImmuneCODE repertoires so that public or cross-reactive TCRs were removed. Using the MIRA antigens, annotated TCRs were further analysed by specific ORF or by position within an ORF. Depth was the summed frequency of annotated unique rearrangements, while breadth was defined as annotated unique rearrangements over total unique productive rearrangements. Two-sided Wilcoxon rank-sum tests were used to compare TCR breadth between groups. TCRdb limited this immuneACCESS table to in-frame rearrangements with V and J called. A share of clones is missing; checked studies link under half to unresolved V genes, and the rest is unexplained. The DNA gave D and trimming, while V, J and clone size come from that table. This sample lists approximately 340,000 clones; roughly 81% were detected once. Of the sample, roughly 3.3% falls within the top ten clones.

Taken with the paper, the label for treatment or condition translates to: 15 to 20 received Ad26.COV2.S at low or high dose, single or two shots; roughly five received placebo; per-sample allocation not given. For vaccine and placebo recipients, the sequenced repertoires came from samples collected on day 63 after the first injection. In Cohort 1b, 25 to 30 adults aged 18-55 years were enrolled at a single site in Boston, USA, between 29 July and 7 August 2020. Ad26.COV2.S was a replication-incompetent adenovirus type 26 vector that expressed a prefusion-stabilized SARS-CoV-2 spike protein derived from the original Wuhan strain.

The source of this sequence is a person between 18 and 65 years old who received the Ad26.COV2.S COVID-19 vaccine or a placebo. The sequence joins TRBV6-2 or TRBV6-3 to TRBJ2-3, and TRBD2 matches 8 of the central bases. The sequenced sample was peripheral blood, obtained in a trial of Ad26.COV2.S vaccine versus placebo. For the CDR3, the sequence is CASSYRATSATSTDTQYF. The DNA reads TGTGCCAGCAGTTACAGGGCGACTAGCGCGACTTCCACAGATACGCAGTATTTT.